Presented here are 14 T cell receptor beta chains from one specimen sequenced in a study of breast tumors, draining lymph nodes, adjacent tissues (dated by TCRdb to the mid-2010s). Receptor libraries were prepared by multiplex PCR. Sequencing instrument: Illumina HiSeq 2000. TCRdb ran its own pipeline on the public reads, namely fastp trimming at Q25 and MiXCR clone calling, and kept in-frame beta chains. Every CDR3 protein is listed once, alongside the most common genes and DNA of its rows. The sample has 150,000 to 200,000 distinct CDR3 sequences on record, around a third of them singletons. About 4% of the sample rests with the top ten. Lymph node samples were obtained from the axillary draining lymph nodes of breast cancer patients. Sample: axillary lymph node tissue. The receptors shown here come from a female donor with breast cancer. Some clones in this sample may be carry-over from other donors' samples.

The V call is TRBV10-3, the J call TRBJ2-7; the D gene is possibly TRBD1 (5 bases). Germline V gene data show CDR1 as ENHRY and CDR2 as SYGVKD. V was pared by 11 bases and J by 1 base, with 12 bases between. The CDR3 is 12 amino acids. The CDR3, as DNA: TGTGCCTCAGGAAGGGGTTCCTACGAGCAGTACTTC. This codes for CASGRGSYEQYF.

This clonotype has a count of ten or more. V usage is TRBV7-2 and J usage is TRBJ2-7, with a weak D call TRBD2 (6 bases). The CDR3 has 14 residues. Germline lookup yields CDR1 SGHTA and CDR2 FQGNSA. Trimming shortened V by 1 base and J by 6 bases, and 13 bases separated the two germline ends. The CDR3 loop reads CASSLVLAGGEQYF. In DNA form, the CDR3 reads TGTGCCAGCAGCTTAGTACTAGCCGGGGGCGAGCAGTACTTC.

This clonotype showed up many times. This chain uses TRBV7-2 with TRBJ2-1, with D tentatively TRBD2 (7 bases). The ends were cut back, 2 bases at V and 5 bases at J, with 13 bases in the middle. This CDR3 is built from 15 residues. Germline loops: CDR1 SGHTA, CDR2 FQGNSA. CDR3 nucleotide sequence: TGTGCCAGCAGCTTAAGGCCGGGGGGCGACAATGAGCAGTTCTTC. Translated: CASSLRPGGDNEQFF.

The chain employs TRBV20-1 and TRBJ2-7; TRBD1 aligns across 7 bases. The CDR3 is 13 residues long. V lost 5 bases to trimming and J lost 3 bases; unmatched junction nucleotides: 7. The germline CDR1 and CDR2 sequences are DFQATT and SNEGSKA (reference sequence). This chain's CDR3 is CSAFPGTVYEQYF. The CDR3 DNA follows: TGCAGTGCTTTCCCCGGGACAGTCTACGAGCAGTACTTC.

As to this clonotype: The CDR3 does not close with the conserved phenylalanine or tryptophan, likely indicating a read error. The DNA is omitted, as the CDR3 cannot be located on it reliably, and the CDR3 follows TCRdb's listing. The chain employs TRBV20-1 and TRBJ2-5. Per germline, CDR1 DFQATT and CDR2 SNEGSKA (reference sequence). The CDR3 has 8 amino acids, counting both end residues. CDR3 sequence: CSARDGYG.

This clonotype has a handful of counts. The chain recombines TRBV24-1 with TRBJ2-1, with D possibly TRBD1 on 7 matching bases. The CDR3 totals 15 residues. Germline V gene sequence: CDR1 KGHDR, CDR2 SFDVKD. V was clipped by 3 bases and J by 7 bases, with 15 bases between them. The CDR3 loop is CATSDRPGGRNEQFF. In nucleotides, the CDR3 is TGTGCCACCAGTGATCGCCCAGGGGGGCGGAATGAGCAGTTCTTC.

The table lists this clonotype with many counts. CDR3 in amino acids: CASGGFSGSSYNEQFF. In nucleotides, the CDR3 is TGTGCTAGTGGAGGTTTTAGCGGGAGCTCCTACAATGAGCAGTTCTTC. V and J are TRBV12-5 and TRBJ2-1; 9 bases are a match to TRBD2. The CDR3 sequence is 16 residues long. Germline V gene sequence: CDR1 LGHNT, CDR2 FRNRAP. Trimming at V came to 6 bases and at J to 0 bases, leaving 6 bases not matched to a gene.

This clonotype was found many times. DNA of the CDR3: TGTGCCAGCAGGGACCCTAGCGGGGGGGACTCCTACGAGCAGTACTTC. Translated: CASRDPSGGDSYEQYF. The chain combines TRBV7-2 with TRBJ2-7; 12 bases are shared with TRBD2. The CDR3 consists of 16 residues. V dropped 6 bases and J dropped 0; count of bases not matched to a gene: 6. Germline V lookup: CDR1 SGHTA, CDR2 FQGNSA.

In regard to this clonotype: A much larger clonotype is one base distant, so this may be a read error. The rearrangement uses TRBV18 and TRBJ2-7, with TRBD2 matching 11 bases. Germline loops: CDR1 KGHSH, CDR2 LQKENI. This CDR3 is 16 amino acids long. In DNA form, the CDR3 reads TGTGCCAGCTCCGCACTAGCGGGAGACTGTTGCTACGAGCAGCACTTC. It codes for CASSALAGDCCYEQHF.

This clonotype was recorded many times. The chain combines TRBV24-1 with TRBJ2-3; D ambiguous. Germline loops: CDR1 KGHDR, CDR2 SFDVKD. The CDR3 extends over 13 amino acids. V lost 5 bases to trimming and J lost 3 bases, with 8 bases between them. CDR3 sequence: CATSAPATDTQYF. The CDR3 bases are TGTGCCACCAGTGCGCCAGCGACAGATACGCAGTATTTT.

Concerning this clonotype: Just one base apart from a much larger clone, this may be a read error. The chain has TRBV7-2 and TRBJ2-1, with TRBD2 identical over 14 bases. Germline lookup yields CDR1 SGHTA and CDR2 FQGNSA. The CDR3 is made up of 17 amino acids. Here the CDR3 DNA reads TGTGCCAGCAGGCGGGGACTAGCGGGAGTTGAGGGCGGTGAGCAGCTCTTC. Its protein product is CASRRGLAGVEGGEQLF.

On this clonotype itself: One end of the junction is discordant with germline, which a read error may explain. This chain links TRBV7-8 with TRBJ1-2, with a tentative D call TRBD1 (5 bases). The CDR3 contains 15 residues. Germline-derived CDR1 and CDR2 are SGHVS and FQNEAQ. CDR3 DNA: TGTGCCAGCAGCTTAGACGTCGGGGGGTTCGATGGCCACCCCTTC. Translation gives CASSLDVGGFDGHPF. The full variable domain, completed using reference TRBV7-8 and TRBJ1-2, is GAGVSQSPRYKVAKRGQDVALRCDPISGHVSLFWYQQALGQGPEFLTYFQNEAQLDKSGLPSDRFFAERPEGSVSTLKIQRTQQEDSAVYLCASSLDVGGFDGHPFGSGTRLTVV.

This clonotype was detected ten times or more. The chain links TRBV12-5 to TRBJ2-5, with 10 positions matching TRBD2. The CDR3 contains 16 residues. Looked up from germline, CDR1 is LGHNT and CDR2 is FRNRAP. After removal of 4 bases from V and 5 bases from J, the junction contained 10 bases not matched to a gene. The CDR3 DNA reads TGTGCTAGTGGTTGGACGGGGCTAGCGGGGGAGGAGACCCAGTACTTC. Its protein product is CASGWTGLAGEETQYF.

This clonotype was seen a few times. This chain joins TRBV18 and TRBJ1-2; D gene unclear. The CDR3 consists of 14 residues. The germline V and J ends were trimmed by 2 bases and 0 bases, with 7 bases remaining between them. Germline CDR1 and CDR2: KGHSH and LQKENI. CDR3 bases: TGTGCCAGCTCACCAGAGGGCCCTAACTATGGCTACACCTTC. Amino acids: CASSPEGPNYGYTF.